The entry below gives a single TCR beta chain sequence along with its context. Its target is unknown. This record belongs to a study of T cell responses to AZD1222 COVID-19 vaccine. Study information: Second-dose timings of about 4 or about 12 weeks were pooled. Study-wide points: Distributed over spike, vaccine-associated CD4 TCRs predominated at 160-218 and 743-854. Just 5 to 7 people given AZD1222 tested seropositive at baseline. Spike-specific TCR breadth and depth rose after two AZD1222 doses.

In germline, CDR1 is GTSNPN, CDR2 SVGIG (reference sequence). There are 14 residues in the CDR3. V was shortened by 4 bases and J by 8 bases, with 20 bases between the two germline ends. Profiling relied on immunoSEQ multiplex PCR, and the TCRdb table lists in-frame clones only, not all of them. The table lists 77,000 or so clones, around 89% of them singletons. Sequences were derived from peripheral blood, sampled on day 0 of AZD1222 vaccination. The clonotype originates from an adult in good health. The V and J genes are TRBV30 and TRBJ1-2; D unresolved. CDR3 nucleotides: TGTGCCTGGAACCGACCGGGCCCAGTTCCGGGCTACACCTTC. Its protein product is CAWNRPGPVPGYTF.